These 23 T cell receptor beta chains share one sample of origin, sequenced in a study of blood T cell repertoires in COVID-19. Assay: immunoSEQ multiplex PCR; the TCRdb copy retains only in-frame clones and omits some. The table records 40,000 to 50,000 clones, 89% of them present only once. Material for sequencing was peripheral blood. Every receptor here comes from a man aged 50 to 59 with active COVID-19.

In nucleotides, the CDR3 is TGCAGCGTTGGGCCGAACACCGGGGAGCTGTTTTTT. Translation gives CSVGPNTGELFF. The chain has TRBV29-1 and TRBJ2-2; D remains ambiguous. V was trimmed by 4 bases and J by 0 bases, leaving 3 bases between them. Germline V gene sequence: CDR1 SQVTM, CDR2 ANQGSEA. CDR3 length equals 12 residues.

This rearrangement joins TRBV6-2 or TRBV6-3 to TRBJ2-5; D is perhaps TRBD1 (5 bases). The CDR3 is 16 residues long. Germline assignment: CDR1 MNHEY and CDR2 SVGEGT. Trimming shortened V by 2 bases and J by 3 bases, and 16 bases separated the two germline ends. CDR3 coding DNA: TGTGCCAGCAGTTACCCCCTCAGTGGGGCCAAAGAGACCCAGTACTTC. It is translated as CASSYPLSGAKETQYF.

CDR3 DNA sequence: TGTGCCAGCAGTGACGGGACTCTACATCTAGGCGGGGAGCTGTTTTTT. Translation gives CASSDGTLHLGGELFF. This rearrangement joins TRBV28 to TRBJ2-2; a possible D gene is TRBD2 (6 bases). The CDR3 spans 16 residues. In germline, CDR1 is MDHEN, CDR2 SYDVKM. V was shortened by 5 bases and J by 7 bases, with 20 bases between the two germline ends.

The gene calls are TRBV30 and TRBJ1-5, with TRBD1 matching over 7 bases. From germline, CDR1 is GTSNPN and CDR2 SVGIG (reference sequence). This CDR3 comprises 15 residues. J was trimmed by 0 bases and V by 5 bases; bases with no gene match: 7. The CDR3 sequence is CAWGGQAYSNQPQHF. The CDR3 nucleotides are TGTGCCTGGGGAGGACAGGCTTATAGCAATCAGCCCCAGCATTTT. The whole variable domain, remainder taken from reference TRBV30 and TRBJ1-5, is SQTIHQWPATLVQPVGSPLSLECTVEGTSNPNLYWYRQAAGRGLQLLFYSVGIGQISSEVPQNLSASRPQDRQFILSSKKLLLSDSGFYLCAWGGQAYSNQPQHFGDGTRLSIL.

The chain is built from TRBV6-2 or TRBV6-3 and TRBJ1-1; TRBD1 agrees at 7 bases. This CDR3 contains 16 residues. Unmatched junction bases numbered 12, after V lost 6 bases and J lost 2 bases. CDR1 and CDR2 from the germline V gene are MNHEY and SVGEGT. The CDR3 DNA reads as TGTGCCAGCAGATACCTCCGACAGGGACCAAACACTGAAGCTTTCTTT. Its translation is CASRYLRQGPNTEAFF.

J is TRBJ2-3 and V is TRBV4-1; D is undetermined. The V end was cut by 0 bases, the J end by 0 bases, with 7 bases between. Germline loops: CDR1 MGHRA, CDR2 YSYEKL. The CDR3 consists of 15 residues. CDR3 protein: CASSQDFSSTDTQYF. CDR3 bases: TGCGCCAGCAGCCAAGATTTTAGTAGCACAGATACGCAGTATTTT.

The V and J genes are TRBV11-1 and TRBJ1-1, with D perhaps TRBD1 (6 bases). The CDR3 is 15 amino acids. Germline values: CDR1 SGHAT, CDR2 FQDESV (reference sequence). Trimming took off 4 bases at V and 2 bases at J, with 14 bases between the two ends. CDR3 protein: CASSSQEGGNTEAFF. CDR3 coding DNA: TGTGCCAGCAGCTCCCAGGAAGGGGGAAACACTGAAGCTTTCTTT.

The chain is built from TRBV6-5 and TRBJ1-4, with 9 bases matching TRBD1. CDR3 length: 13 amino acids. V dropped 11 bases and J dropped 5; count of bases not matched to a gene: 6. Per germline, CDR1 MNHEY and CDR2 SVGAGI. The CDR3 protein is CAVRQGENEKLFF. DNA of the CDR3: TGTGCCGTTAGACAGGGGGAGAATGAAAAACTGTTTTTT.

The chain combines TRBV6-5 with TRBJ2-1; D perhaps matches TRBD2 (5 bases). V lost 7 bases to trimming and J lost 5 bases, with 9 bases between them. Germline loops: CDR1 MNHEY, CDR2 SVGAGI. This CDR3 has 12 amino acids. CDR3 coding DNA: TGTGCCAGCATGGCGGGCAACAATGAGCAGTTCTTC. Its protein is CASMAGNNEQFF.

This CDR3 is CASSFGTGYEQYF. In DNA form, the CDR3 reads TGTGCCAGCAGTTTCGGGACAGGCTACGAGCAGTACTTC. This chain connects TRBV12-3 or TRBV12-4 to TRBJ2-7; 8 bases map to TRBD1. The V gene end was trimmed by 3 bases and the J gene end by 3 bases; junction bases not matched to a gene: 1. The CDR3 spans 13 residues.

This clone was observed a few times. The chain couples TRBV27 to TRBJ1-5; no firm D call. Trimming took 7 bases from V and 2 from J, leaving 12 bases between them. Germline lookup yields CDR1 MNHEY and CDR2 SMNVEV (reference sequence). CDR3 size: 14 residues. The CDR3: CASTSSVRNQPQHF. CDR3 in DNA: TGTGCCAGCACCAGTTCTGTGCGCAATCAGCCCCAGCATTTT.

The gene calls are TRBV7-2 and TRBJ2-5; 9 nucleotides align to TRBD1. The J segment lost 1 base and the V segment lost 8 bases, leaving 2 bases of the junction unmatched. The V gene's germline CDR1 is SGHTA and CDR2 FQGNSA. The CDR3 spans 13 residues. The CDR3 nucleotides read TGTGCCAGCGGACAGGGGTCCCAAGAGACCCAGTACTTC. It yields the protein CASGQGSQETQYF. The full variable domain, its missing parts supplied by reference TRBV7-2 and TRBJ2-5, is GAGVSQSPSNKVTEKGKDVELRCDPISGHTALYWYRQSLGQGLEFLIYFQGNSAPDKSGLPSDRFSAERTGGSVSTLTIQRTQQEDSAVYLCASGQGSQETQYFGPGTRLLVL.

The CDR3 DNA reads TGTGCCAGCAGTTCAGCTCGCCGGGGGCAGTTCTTC. Translating gives CASSSARRGQFF. This chain uses TRBV28 with TRBJ2-1, with D possibly matching TRBD2 (5 bases). CDR1 MDHEN and CDR2 SYDVKM come from the germline V gene. V lost 4 bases and J lost 12, with 13 bases in between. This CDR3 is built from 12 residues. The full variable domain, with the rest looked up from reference TRBV28 and TRBJ2-1, is DVKVTQSSRYLVKRTGEKVFLECVQDMDHENMFWYRQDPGLGLRLIYFSYDVKMKEKGDIPEGYSVSREKKERFSLILESASTNQTSMYLCASSSARRGQFFGPGTRLTVL.

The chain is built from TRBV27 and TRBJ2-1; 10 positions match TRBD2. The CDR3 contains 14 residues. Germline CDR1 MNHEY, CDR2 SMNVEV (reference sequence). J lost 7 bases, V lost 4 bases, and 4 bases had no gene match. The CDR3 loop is CASSSGLALNEQFF. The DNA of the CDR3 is TGTGCCAGCAGTTCGGGACTAGCGCTGAATGAGCAGTTCTTC.

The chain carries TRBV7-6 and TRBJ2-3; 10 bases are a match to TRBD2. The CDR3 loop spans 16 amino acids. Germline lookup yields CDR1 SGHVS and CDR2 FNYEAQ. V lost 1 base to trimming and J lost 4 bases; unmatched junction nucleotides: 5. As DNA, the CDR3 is TGTGCCAGCAGCTTAGAAGCGGGAGGGTTGGCAGATACGCAGTATTTT. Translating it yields CASSLEAGGLADTQYF.

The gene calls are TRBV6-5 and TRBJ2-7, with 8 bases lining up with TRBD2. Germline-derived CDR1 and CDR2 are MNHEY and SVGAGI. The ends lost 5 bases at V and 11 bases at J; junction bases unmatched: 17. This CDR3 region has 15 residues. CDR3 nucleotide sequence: TGTGCCAGCAGTCCCGGGGGGGGGCGCCCTCAAAACAAGTACTTC. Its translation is CASSPGGGRPQNKYF.

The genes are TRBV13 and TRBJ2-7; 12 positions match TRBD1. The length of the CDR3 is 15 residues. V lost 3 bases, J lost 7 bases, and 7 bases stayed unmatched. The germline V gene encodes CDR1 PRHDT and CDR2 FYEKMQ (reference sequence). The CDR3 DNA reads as TGTGCCAGCAGCTTTGGGGACAGGGGGCCAACGGAGCAGTACTTC. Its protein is CASSFGDRGPTEQYF.

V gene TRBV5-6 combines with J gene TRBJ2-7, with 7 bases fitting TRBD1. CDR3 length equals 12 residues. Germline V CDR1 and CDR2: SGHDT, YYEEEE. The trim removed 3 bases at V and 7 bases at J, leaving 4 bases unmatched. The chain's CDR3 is CASSSTGWEQYF. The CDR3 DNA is TGTGCCAGCAGCTCGACAGGGTGGGAGCAGTACTTC.

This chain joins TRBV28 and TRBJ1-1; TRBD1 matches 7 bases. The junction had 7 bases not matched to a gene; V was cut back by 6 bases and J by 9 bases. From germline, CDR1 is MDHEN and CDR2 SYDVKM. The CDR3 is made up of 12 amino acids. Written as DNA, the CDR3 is TGTGCCAGCAGCCTTGGGACAGTTCAAGCTTTCTTT. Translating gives CASSLGTVQAFF.

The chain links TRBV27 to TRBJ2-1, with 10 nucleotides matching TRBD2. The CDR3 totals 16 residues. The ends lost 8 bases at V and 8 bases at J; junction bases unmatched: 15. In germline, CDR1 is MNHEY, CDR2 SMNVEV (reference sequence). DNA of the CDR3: TGTGCCAGCGGGTCCGGAGGGACTAGCGTGTTGTATGAGCAGTTCTTC. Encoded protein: CASGSGGTSVLYEQFF.

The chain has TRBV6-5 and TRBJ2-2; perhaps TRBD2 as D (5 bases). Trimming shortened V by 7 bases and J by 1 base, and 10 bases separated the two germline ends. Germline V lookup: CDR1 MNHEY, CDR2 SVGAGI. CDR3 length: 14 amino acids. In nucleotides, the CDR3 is TGTGCCAGCACAGCGGATTGGAACACCGGGGAGCTGTTTTTT. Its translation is CASTADWNTGELFF.

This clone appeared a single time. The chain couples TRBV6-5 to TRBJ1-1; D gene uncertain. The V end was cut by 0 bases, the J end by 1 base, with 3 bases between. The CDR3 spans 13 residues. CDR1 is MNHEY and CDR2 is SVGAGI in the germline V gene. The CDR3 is CASSYSRNTEAFF. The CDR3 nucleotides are TGTGCCAGCAGTTACTCGCGGAACACTGAAGCTTTCTTT.

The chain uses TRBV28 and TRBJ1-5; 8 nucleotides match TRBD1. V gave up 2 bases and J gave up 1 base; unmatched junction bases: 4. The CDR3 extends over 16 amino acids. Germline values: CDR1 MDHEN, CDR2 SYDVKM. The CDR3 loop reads CASSLGTGWSNQPQHF. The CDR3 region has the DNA TGTGCCAGCAGTTTAGGGACAGGTTGGAGCAATCAGCCCCAGCATTTT.